Each of the 31 T cell receptor beta chains below was sequenced from the same sample in a study of T cell repertoires in cytomegalovirus infection. No antigen has been identified for these receptors. TCRdb passed the reads through MiXCR, listing each CDR3 protein once. The table has 800,000 to 950,000 distinct CDR3 sequences, around a third seen once. The sequences come from cultured CD8+ T cells from PBMCs, collected from culture after CMV antigen stimulation. Receptors were obtained from a human donor in good health (CMV status not recorded). Some clones in this sample may be carry-over from other donors' samples.

This clonotype was counted a few times. The chain is built from TRBV6-2 or TRBV6-3 and TRBJ2-3, with D perhaps given as TRBD1 or TRBD2 (6 bases each). V lost 6 bases, J lost 0 bases, and 13 bases lay in between. CDR3 length: 15 residues. The V gene's germline CDR1 is MNHEY and CDR2 SVGEGT. Here the CDR3 DNA reads TGTGCCAGCAGCACCACAGGGACTAGCACAGATACGCAGTATTTT. Protein product: CASSTTGTSTDTQYF.

The chain is built from TRBV27 and TRBJ1-2; TRBD1 matches at 9 bases. V dropped 6 bases and J dropped 6; count of bases not matched to a gene: 8. Germline CDR1 is MNHEY and CDR2 is SMNVEV (reference sequence). There are 14 residues in the CDR3. CDR3 sequence: CASSHRGREDGYTF. CDR3 bases: TGTGCCAGCAGCCACAGGGGGCGGGAGGATGGCTACACCTTC.

This clonotype was observed a few times. This sequence joins TRBV11-2 and TRBJ2-5; D is possibly TRBD1 or TRBD2 (5 bases each). From germline, CDR1 is SGHAT and CDR2 FQNNGV. This CDR3 region has 16 residues. V gave up 1 base and J gave up 4 bases, with 16 bases separating them. The CDR3 loop is CASSLAGWRQGETQYF. The CDR3 DNA follows: TGTGCCAGCAGCTTAGCTGGGTGGAGGCAGGGAGAGACCCAGTACTTC.

In its sample, this clonotype was seen a few times. The chain uses TRBV11-2 and TRBJ2-2; the D call may be TRBD1 or TRBD2 (5 bases each). The V and J ends lost 5 bases and 4 bases respectively, with 17 bases between them. Germline lookup yields CDR1 SGHAT and CDR2 FQNNGV. The CDR3 spans 16 residues. This CDR3 is CASSTWDAETTGELFF. The CDR3 region has the DNA TGTGCCAGCAGCACCTGGGACGCCGAAACCACCGGGGAGCTGTTTTTT.

A note on this clonotype: One end of the junction varies from germline; a read error may be responsible. The V and J genes are TRBV7-2 and TRBJ2-7; D remains unclear. The CDR3 sequence is 16 residues long. The germline CDR1 and CDR2 sequences are SGHTA and FQGNSA. The DNA for the CDR3 is TGTGCCAACAGCTTAGCTCCTTCCCAGCCACTTTACGAGCAGTACTTC. Protein product: CANSLAPSQPLYEQYF.

This clonotype was seen ten or more times. V is TRBV7-6 and J is TRBJ2-2, with D perhaps matching TRBD2 (6 bases). Looked up from germline, CDR1 is SGHVS and CDR2 is FNYEAQ. Trimming shortened V by 6 bases and J by 4 bases, and 24 bases separated the two germline ends. This CDR3 has 18 residues. The CDR3 reads CASSSGEQAGRITGELFF. CDR3 coding DNA: TGTGCCAGCAGTTCGGGAGAACAGGCGGGTAGGATCACCGGGGAGCTGTTTTTT.

In its sample, this clonotype was seen many times. The chain carries TRBV7-8 and TRBJ2-3, with D possibly TRBD1 on 5 matching bases. V lost 1 base and J lost 2, with 10 bases in between. CDR1 and CDR2 from the germline V gene are SGHVS and FQNEAQ. The CDR3 runs to 15 residues. For the CDR3, the DNA is TGTGCCAGCAGCTTAGGGGGCCGAGACACAGATACGCAGTATTTT. Translating gives CASSLGGRDTDTQYF.

This clonotype was detected a few times. The chain is built from TRBV10-3 and TRBJ1-1; D unresolved. Germline assignment: CDR1 ENHRY and CDR2 SYGVKD. The V end was cut by 3 bases, the J end by 8 bases, with 10 bases between. CDR3 length: 12 residues. The CDR3 nucleotides are TGTGCCATCAGTGAAGGACGGACCGAAGCTTTCTTT. Encoded protein: CAISEGRTEAFF.

The chain combines TRBV20-1 with TRBJ2-5; 11 nucleotides agree with TRBD2. V was pared by 0 bases and J by 2 bases, with 5 bases of the junction left unmatched. CDR1 is DFQATT, CDR2 SNEGSKA, per germline (reference sequence). CDR3 length: 16 amino acids. Here the CDR3 reads CSARDFLAGGQETQYF. The CDR3 region has the DNA TGCAGTGCTAGAGATTTTTTAGCGGGGGGGCAAGAGACCCAGTACTTC.

The chain links TRBV20-1 to TRBJ2-5; D gene uncertain. Germline V gene lookup returns CDR1 DFQATT and CDR2 SNEGSKA (reference sequence). The CDR3 is made up of 14 amino acids. Trimming took 0 bases from V and 5 from J, leaving 13 bases between them. CDR3 loop: CSARDMRNGETQYF. CDR3 DNA: TGCAGTGCTAGAGATATGCGTAACGGGGAGACCCAGTACTTC.

The chain combines TRBV27 with TRBJ2-1; D perhaps matches TRBD1 (6 bases). V shed 3 bases and J shed 9 bases, with 15 bases lying between them. This CDR3 is 14 amino acids long. From germline, CDR1 is MNHEY and CDR2 SMNVEV (reference sequence). CDR3 nucleotide sequence: TGTGCCAGCAGTTTTGAACAGGGAACCGGTGAGCAGTTCTTC. This gives the protein CASSFEQGTGEQFF.

The V call is TRBV7-9, the J call TRBJ2-7; 7 bases line up with TRBD1. CDR1 is SEHNR, CDR2 FQNEAQ, per germline (reference sequence). Trimming at V came to 4 bases and at J to 2 bases, leaving 8 bases not matched to a gene. The CDR3 loop spans 15 amino acids. The CDR3 nucleotides read TGTGCCAGCAGCTCTTACGACAGGGACCCCTACGAGCAGTACGTC. Protein sequence: CASSSYDRDPYEQYV.

The chain joins TRBV27 to TRBJ2-1; D is possibly TRBD2 (6 bases). CDR1 is MNHEY and CDR2 is SMNVEV in the germline V gene (reference sequence). The CDR3 is 14 residues long. Trimming cost V 8 bases and J 8 bases, with 19 bases left between them. The CDR3 DNA reads TGTGCCAGCGCGGGACTGCCGAACGTGTATGAGCAGTTCTTC. Translating gives CASAGLPNVYEQFF.

This clonotype was seen ten or more times. The chain combines TRBV6-1 with TRBJ2-3; D remains ambiguous. Germline lookup yields CDR1 MNHNS and CDR2 SASEGT. Between the trimmed V and J ends, which lost 1 base and 2 bases, there was a span of 13 bases. The CDR3 totals 16 residues. The CDR3 coding sequence is TGTGCCAGCAGTGAAGGGTACTTACCAACCACAGATACGCAGTATTTT. It specifies CASSEGYLPTTDTQYF.

There are a few counts of this clonotype. The CDR3: CASSPSTGVSGGELFF. The CDR3 nucleotides are TGTGCCAGCAGCCCCAGCACAGGGGTAAGCGGCGGGGAGCTGTTTTTT. This rearrangement joins TRBV7-3 to TRBJ2-2, with 7 bases fitting TRBD1. The CDR3 consists of 16 residues. The germline CDR1 and CDR2 sequences are SGHTA and FQGTGA. V trimming: 5 bases; J trimming: 7 bases; junction bases outside the gene matches: 13.

As DNA, the CDR3 is TGTGCCAGCAGGAACCACAGGGGACGATCCTCCTATAATTCACCCCTCCACTTT. Its protein is CASRNHRGRSSYNSPLHF. The J gene is TRBJ1-6, the V gene TRBV6-6, with 7 nucleotides matching TRBD1. Per germline, CDR1 MNHNY and CDR2 SVGAGI (reference sequence). The CDR3 is 18 residues long. The ends lost 6 bases at V and 0 bases at J; junction bases unmatched: 11.

The genes are TRBV3-1 and TRBJ2-2, with D possibly being TRBD2 (6 bases). This CDR3 has 16 amino acids. Germline V gives CDR1 LGHDT, CDR2 YNNKEL (reference sequence). Trimming took off 4 bases at V and 6 bases at J, with 18 bases between the two ends. CDR3 region: CASSPLGTRLSGELFF. CDR3 bases: TGTGCCAGCAGCCCGTTAGGGACTCGGCTGTCCGGGGAGCTGTTTTTT.

The J gene is TRBJ2-3, the V gene TRBV7-9; maybe TRBD1 (6 bases). This CDR3 spans 15 amino acids. Per germline, CDR1 SEHNR and CDR2 FQNEAQ (reference sequence). Trimming removed 4 bases from V and 3 bases from J, with 14 bases in between. CDR3 protein: CASSSYRVRTDTQYF. The CDR3 nucleotides read TGTGCCAGCAGCTCCTACAGGGTGAGGACAGATACGCAGTATTTT. The variable domain in full, with the rest retrieved from reference TRBV7-9 and TRBJ2-3, is DTGVSQNPRHKITKRGQNVTFRCDPISEHNRLYWYRQTLGQGPEFLTYFQNEAQLEKSRLLSDRFSAERPKGSFSTLEIQRTEQGDSAMYLCASSSYRVRTDTQYFGPGTRLTVL.

The gene calls are TRBV6-2 or TRBV6-3 and TRBJ1-1; D remains unclear. V was cut by 0 bases and J by 0 bases, with 5 bases left in between. This CDR3 has 14 residues. CDR1 is MNHEY and CDR2 is SVGEGT in the germline V gene. Here the CDR3 DNA reads TGTGCCAGCAGTTACTCAATCCTGAACACTGAAGCTTTCTTT. Its protein is CASSYSILNTEAFF.

The chain employs TRBV7-4 and TRBJ1-4, with D unclear. The CDR3 loop spans 14 amino acids. In germline, CDR1 is SGHVT, CDR2 SQSDAQ. The ends were cut back, 5 bases at V and 8 bases at J, with 15 bases in the middle. The CDR3 here is CASSPDYSWEKLFF. As DNA, the CDR3 is TGTGCCAGCAGCCCTGACTACTCTTGGGAAAAACTGTTTTTT.

The DNA of the CDR3 is TGTGCCAGCAGTTCAACCCGGGACAGAGACACAGATACGCAGTATTTT. Residues: CASSSTRDRDTDTQYF. J is TRBJ2-3 and V is TRBV7-9; 7 positions agree with TRBD1. CDR3 size: 16 residues. CDR1 and CDR2 from the germline V gene are SEHNR and FQNEAQ (reference sequence). J lost 2 bases, V lost 6 bases, and 11 bases had no gene match. Full variable domain (rest looked up from reference TRBV7-9 and TRBJ2-3): DTGVSQNPRHKITKRGQNVTFRCDPISEHNRLYWYRQTLGQGPEFLTYFQNEAQLEKSRLLSDRFSAERPKGSFSTLEIQRTEQGDSAMYLCASSSTRDRDTDTQYFGPGTRLTVL.

CDR3: CATSSRDREQYSNQPQHF. CDR3 coding DNA: TGTGCCACCAGCTCCCGGGACAGGGAGCAATATAGCAATCAGCCCCAGCATTTT. V and J are TRBV15 and TRBJ1-5; TRBD1 aligns across 9 bases. With V trimmed by 5 bases and J by 0 bases, 11 bases remained unmatched. The germline CDR1 and CDR2 sequences are LNHNV and YYDKDF (reference sequence). This CDR3 spans 18 amino acids.

The gene calls are TRBV6-2 or TRBV6-3 and TRBJ2-6; D is possibly TRBD1 (6 bases). The germline V gene has CDR1 MNHEY and CDR2 SVGEGT. The CDR3 is 16 residues long. Between the trimmed V and J ends, which lost 5 bases and 1 base, there was a span of 12 bases. The chain's CDR3 is CASSDYRASGANVLTF. In DNA, the CDR3 is TGTGCCAGCAGTGATTACAGGGCATCTGGGGCCAACGTCCTGACTTTC.

About this clonotype: A read error may account for a junction end that differs from germline. The chain couples TRBV7-9 to TRBJ2-5, with D possibly being TRBD1 or TRBD2 (5 bases each). There are 15 residues in the CDR3. Germline V gives CDR1 SEHNR, CDR2 FQNEAQ (reference sequence). CDR3 protein: CTSSLKGRGGQTQYF. CDR3 DNA sequence: TGTACCAGCAGCTTAAAAGGTCGGGGCGGGCAGACCCAGTACTTC.

This clonotype has a handful of counts. The V gene is TRBV9, the J gene TRBJ2-7; tentatively, D is TRBD1 (7 bases). The CDR3 is 14 amino acids. Germline V gives CDR1 SGDLS, CDR2 YYNGEE. Trimming cost V 0 bases and J 6 bases, with 13 bases left between them. The CDR3 bases are TGTGCCAGCAGCGTAGGACAGGGACTTATCGAGCAGTACTTC. Residues: CASSVGQGLIEQYF. Full variable domain (outside the CDR3, taken from reference TRBV9 and TRBJ2-7): DSGVTQTPKHLITATGQRVTLRCSPRSGDLSVYWYQQSLDQGLQFLIQYYNGEERAKGNILERFSAQQFPDLHSELNLSSLELGDSALYFCASSVGQGLIEQYFGPGTRLTVT.

This clonotype was detected only a few times. The J gene is TRBJ1-1, the V gene TRBV4-1; D ambiguous. This CDR3 spans 15 amino acids. Germline-derived CDR1 and CDR2 are MGHRA and YSYEKL. V was pared by 4 bases and J by 1 base, with 13 bases between. CDR3 in DNA: TGCGCCAGCAGCCGAGACCCATTGGGGAACACTGAAGCTTTCTTT. Amino acids: CASSRDPLGNTEAFF.

The rearrangement links TRBV6-4 to TRBJ2-3, with 7 nucleotides matching TRBD2. The germline V gene has CDR1 MRHNA and CDR2 SNTAGT. V shed 4 bases and J 1 base; nucleotides not matched to a gene: 5. This CDR3 has 15 amino acids. DNA for the CDR3: TGTGCCAGCAGTGCGGAACGGGGGGGCACAGATACGCAGTATTTT. Amino acids: CASSAERGGTDTQYF.

The J gene is TRBJ1-1, the V gene TRBV29-1; 9 nucleotides match TRBD1. The germline V gene encodes CDR1 SQVTM and CDR2 ANQGSEA. With V trimmed by 6 bases and J by 3 bases, 2 bases remained unmatched. The CDR3 length is 12 residues. Written as DNA, the CDR3 is TGCAGCGTCGACAGGGGGGACACTGAAGCTTTCTTT. Protein: CSVDRGDTEAFF.

The rearrangement links TRBV19 to TRBJ1-6, with D perhaps TRBD1 (5 bases). Germline V gene lookup returns CDR1 LNHDA and CDR2 SQIVND (reference sequence). With 5 bases removed from V and 10 bases from J, the gap between germline ends came to 12 bases. The CDR3 is 13 amino acids. CDR3 residues: CASSADTLSPLHF. In DNA form, the CDR3 reads TGTGCCAGTAGTGCGGACACCCTCTCACCCCTCCACTTT.

This clonotype was picked up many times. The rearrangement joins TRBV12-3 or TRBV12-4 to TRBJ2-5; 7 nucleotides line up with TRBD1. Losses at the gene ends were 5 bases for V and 3 bases for J; bases not matched to a gene: 6. This CDR3 spans 14 amino acids. The CDR3 reads CASSPGQLKETQYF. For the CDR3, the DNA is TGTGCCAGCAGTCCGGGACAGTTAAAAGAGACCCAGTACTTC.

The rearrangement uses TRBV5-1 and TRBJ2-3; TRBD1 might be the D (6 bases). Germline CDR1 is SGHRS and CDR2 is YFSETQ. The V end was cut by 1 base, the J end by 3 bases, with 12 bases between. This CDR3 contains 15 residues. The CDR3 DNA sequence: TGCGCCAGCAGCTTGATGGACAGTCTGACAGATACGCAGTATTTT. It yields the protein CASSLMDSLTDTQYF.